This is a list of T cell receptor beta chains from one sample in a study of blood T cell repertoires in COVID-19. TCRdb's table, derived via immunoSEQ multiplex PCR, lists solely in-frame clones and lacks some. The table has around 64,000 clones, over 75% seen once; the top ten hold approximately 10%. The specimen sequenced was peripheral blood. The receptors derive from a woman aged 18-29 years with acute or convalescent COVID-19. Each CDR3 is given with its conserved first and last residue. Fields, in order: V gene, D gene, J gene, clone size, CDR3 protein, CDR3 DNA. The D gene is left open where the match is weak. The size of a clone is reported for some rows only, either as once, few or many, or as a class for expanded clones.

>TRBV11-2|TRBD2|TRBJ2-1|few
CASSFSWGLAGGMYNEQFF
TGTGCCAGCAGCTTCTCCTGGGGACTAGCGGGAGGGATGTACAATGAGCAGTTCTTC
>TRBV4-3|-|TRBJ1-2|-
CASSQGHARGGYTF
TGCGCCAGCAGCCAAGGACACGCAAGGGGTGGCTACACCTTC
>TRBV18|-|TRBJ1-1|-
CASSNGQTTEAFF
TGTGCCAGCTCAAACGGACAGACCACTGAAGCTTTCTTT
>TRBV28|TRBD1|TRBJ1-5|few
CASSLSRGYGNQPQHF
TGTGCCAGCAGTTTATCCAGGGGGTATGGCAATCAGCCCCAGCATTTT
>TRBV27|-|TRBJ2-3|-
CASSQGGPDTQYF
TGTGCCAGCAGCCAGGGTGGTCCAGATACGCAGTATTTT
>TRBV12-3/TRBV12-4|-|TRBJ2-7|-
CASSRQGGAEQYF
TGTGCCAGCAGCCGCCAGGGAGGTGCTGAGCAGTACTTC
>TRBV5-8|TRBD1|TRBJ1-5|once
CASSLGQGRKQPQHF
TGTGCCAGCAGCTTAGGACAGGGGAGAAAGCAGCCCCAGCATTTT
>TRBV19|TRBD1|TRBJ2-3|-
CASSNLVWGRDRGLDTDTQYF
TGTGCCAGTAGTAATTTGGTCTGGGGACGCGACAGGGGGCTTGACACAGATACGCAGTATTTT
>TRBV28|TRBD1|TRBJ1-3|once
CASSSSGTGGNTIYF
TGTGCCAGCAGTTCGTCCGGGACAGGAGGAAACACCATATATTTT
>TRBV12-5|-|TRBJ1-2|once
CASGLGAGYGYTF
TGTGCTAGTGGTCTGGGGGCCGGATATGGCTACACCTTC
>TRBV7-9|-|TRBJ1-1|-
CASSLVSGDTEAFF
TGTGCCAGCAGCTTAGTTTCCGGGGACACTGAAGCTTTCTTT
>TRBV6-2/TRBV6-3|-|TRBJ2-5|-
CASSHRDNGETQYF
TGTGCCAGCAGCCACAGGGACAATGGGGAGACCCAGTACTTC
>TRBV6-1|TRBD1|TRBJ1-3|-
CASSGDRGILSGNTIYF
TGTGCCAGCAGTGGGGACAGGGGGATCCTCTCTGGAAACACCATATATTTT
>TRBV2|TRBD1|TRBJ1-2|-
CASSDGQGGGYGYTF
TGTGCCAGCAGTGACGGACAGGGAGGTGGATATGGCTACACCTTC
>TRBV9|TRBD1|TRBJ2-7|-
CASSTDGTVLGEQYF
TGTGCCAGCAGCACAGACGGGACAGTACTTGGCGAGCAGTACTTC
>TRBV12-3/TRBV12-4|-|TRBJ1-2|-
CASSPNNYGYTF
TGTGCCAGCAGCCCTAATAACTATGGCTACACCTTC
>TRBV14|-|TRBJ1-3|-
CASSQERLSSGNTIYF
TGTGCCAGCAGCCAAGAAAGACTGAGCTCTGGAAACACCATATATTTT
>TRBV2|TRBD1|TRBJ2-7|-
CASRRTGHEQYF
TGTGCCAGCAGGAGGACAGGCCACGAGCAGTACTTC
>TRBV24-1|-|TRBJ1-5|once
CATCCRNGGEPQHF
TGTGCCACTTGCTGCAGGAATGGGGGGGAGCCCCAGCATTTT
>TRBV13|-|TRBJ1-6|few
CASSSRNSPLHF
TGTGCCAGCAGCTCCAGAAATTCACCCCTCCACTTT
>TRBV10-1|-|TRBJ1-2|-
CASLRYGYTF
TGCGCCAGCCTCCGGTATGGCTACACCTTC
>TRBV4-1|TRBD2|TRBJ2-1|few
CASSQIGLAGKNHEQFF
TGCGCCAGCAGCCAAATTGGACTAGCGGGCAAGAACCATGAGCAGTTCTTC
>TRBV9|-|TRBJ1-1|-
CASSEDSEAFF
TGTGCCAGCAGCGAGGACAGTGAAGCTTTCTTT
>TRBV5-4|-|TRBJ2-5|-
CASSSSPSGETQYF
TGTGCCAGCAGCTCTAGCCCTTCTGGAGAGACCCAGTACTTC
>TRBV7-2|TRBD2|TRBJ2-5|-
CASSLRRGGGETQYF
TGTGCCAGCAGCTTACGGCGGGGGGGCGGAGAGACCCAGTACTTC
>TRBV6-2/TRBV6-3|-|TRBJ1-5|-
CASSYSSGKGNQPQHF
TGTGCCAGCAGTTACTCATCCGGGAAAGGCAATCAGCCCCAGCATTTT
>TRBV29-1|TRBD2|TRBJ2-1|-
CSVEGLMGGRVFF
TGCAGCGTTGAAGGCCTCATGGGGGGGAGGGTATTCTTC
>TRBV7-8|TRBD1|TRBJ1-4|-
CASSSAPGQANEKLFF
TGTGCCAGCAGCTCGGCCCCGGGACAGGCTAATGAAAAACTGTTTTTT
>TRBV7-7|-|TRBJ2-1|-
CASSLDGASYNEQFF
TGTGCCAGCAGCTTAGATGGGGCCTCCTACAATGAGCAGTTCTTC
>TRBV29-1|TRBD1|TRBJ2-5|-
CSGGGRGQETQYF
TGCAGCGGAGGGGGCAGGGGTCAAGAGACCCAGTACTTC
>TRBV7-2|-|TRBJ2-7|-
CASSLGGQGSYEQYF
TGTGCCAGCAGCTTAGGGGGGCAGGGTTCCTACGAGCAGTACTTC